This T cell receptor (beta chain) was profiled in a study of blood T cell repertoires in COVID-19. Donors of Cohort 3 who recovered were those that had two negative PCRs, clearance, or symptom resolution. Profiling relied on immunoSEQ multiplex PCR, and the TCRdb table lists in-frame clones only, not all of them. The data hold about 400,000 clones, with roughly 89% observed a single time. After removal of 4 bases from V and 2 bases from J, the junction contained 3 bases not matched to a gene. In germline, CDR1 is ENHRY, CDR2 SYGVKD. CDR3 length equals 14 residues. The TCR originated in a woman in her twenties or thirties who had recovered from COVID-19. The sequencing sample was made of PBMCs or T cells enriched from blood (not recorded which). The chain joins TRBV10-3 to TRBJ2-5, with 8 bases aligning to TRBD1. The CDR3 sequence: CAISGGQAQETQYF. The CDR3 DNA is TGTGCCATCAGTGGGGGACAGGCGCAAGAGACCCAGTACTTC.